These 25 T cell receptor beta chains were sequenced from one sample in a study of shared clonotypes between healthy human individuals. The method was immunoSEQ multiplex PCR; TCRdb's version includes in-frame clones alone and lacks a portion of them. Found here are some 630,000 clones, 72% of them singletons; the top ten hold about 1.7%. Sequences were obtained from memory CD4+ T cells sorted from blood. Sample subset: CD45RA-negative fraction. The receptors here all came from a woman younger than 45 in good health.

The rearrangement uses TRBV5-4 and TRBJ2-1; the D is unclear. The CDR3 covers 13 residues. Trimming stripped 2 bases from V and 5 bases from J, with 8 bases between. Germline values: CDR1 SGHNT, CDR2 YYREEE (reference sequence). CDR3: CASSLSLHNEQFF. DNA for the CDR3: TGTGCCAGCAGCTTAAGTTTACACAATGAGCAGTTCTTC.

CDR3 bases: TGTGCCAGCAGCCAAGGTCTAGGGCCCAGCACAGATACGCAGTATTTT. It translates to CASSQGLGPSTDTQYF. The V and J genes are TRBV4-2 and TRBJ2-3, with D hard to call. V gave up 1 base and J gave up 0 bases, with 11 bases separating them. In germline, CDR1 is LGHNA, CDR2 YNFKEQ. This CDR3 comprises 16 residues.

In the case of this clone: Distinct nucleotide sequences in the sample also encode this CDR3. The chain employs TRBV7-2 and TRBJ2-3; possibly TRBD2 for D (7 bases). V dropped 1 base and J dropped 3 bases, with 11 bases sitting between them. The CDR3 consists of 15 residues. Germline V CDR1 and CDR2: SGHTA, FQGNSA. CDR3: CASSLGGGGTDTQYF. CDR3 DNA: TGTGCCAGCAGCTTAGGAGGGGGGGGAACAGATACGCAGTATTTT.

This clone was seen just once. The CDR3 spells CASSYSNYGDTEAFF. The CDR3 DNA is TGTGCCAGCAGTTACTCGAATTATGGGGACACTGAAGCTTTCTTT. The chain employs TRBV6-5 and TRBJ1-1; D is undetermined. The CDR3 totals 15 residues. The V and J ends lost 0 bases and 3 bases respectively, with 11 bases between them. Germline V lookup: CDR1 MNHEY, CDR2 SVGAGI.

CDR3 region: CASSPGGSSGELFF. The CDR3 nucleotides are TGTGCCAGCTCACCAGGAGGGTCTTCCGGGGAGCTGTTTTTT. V is TRBV18 and J is TRBJ2-2, with a tentative D call TRBD2 (6 bases). Trimming took off 2 bases at V and 6 bases at J, with 10 bases between the two ends. In germline, CDR1 is KGHSH, CDR2 LQKENI. This CDR3 is built from 14 residues.

The chain employs TRBV7-2 and TRBJ1-2; tentatively, D is TRBD1 (5 bases). The germline V gene encodes CDR1 SGHTA and CDR2 FQGNSA. This CDR3 is 16 amino acids long. V was cut by 4 bases and J by 2 bases, with 17 bases left in between. The CDR3 loop reads CASSSYTGTENYGYTF. The CDR3 nucleotides read TGTGCCAGCAGCTCGTACACCGGGACCGAGAACTATGGCTACACCTTC.

The chain couples TRBV7-2 to TRBJ2-7, with a weak D call TRBD1 (5 bases). This CDR3 has 13 residues. CDR1 and CDR2 (germline): SGHTA, FQGNSA. Deletions cut 5 bases from V and 5 bases from J, with 13 bases between. CDR3 in amino acids: CASSPLGRDEQYF. Written as DNA, the CDR3 is TGTGCCAGCAGCCCACTTGGCAGGGACGAGCAGTACTTC.

This clone showed up just once. The rearrangement joins TRBV11-2 to TRBJ2-3; no definite D call. V lost 2 bases, J lost 4 bases, and 13 bases lay in between. This CDR3 comprises 15 residues. Germline CDR1 SGHAT, CDR2 FQNNGV. CDR3 protein: CASSLNGRLADTQYF. In DNA form, the CDR3 reads TGTGCCAGCAGCTTAAACGGGCGGCTAGCAGATACGCAGTATTTT. Looking up the rest from reference TRBV11-2 and TRBJ2-3 gives the full variable domain: EAGVAQSPRYKIIEKRQSVAFWCNPISGHATLYWYQQILGQGPKLLIQFQNNGVVDDSQLPKDRFSAERLKGVDSTLKIQPAKLEDSAVYLCASSLNGRLADTQYFGPGTRLTVL.

This clone was detected many times. The chain is built from TRBV5-1 and TRBJ2-1; TRBD1 agrees at 9 bases. CDR1 is SGHRS and CDR2 is YFSETQ in the germline V gene. The ends lost 0 bases at V and 0 bases at J; junction bases unmatched: 1. This CDR3 has 16 amino acids. Here the CDR3 DNA reads TGCGCCAGCAGCTTGGCGACAGGGGGCTCCTACAATGAGCAGTTCTTC. Its translation is CASSLATGGSYNEQFF.

This chain connects TRBV2 to TRBJ2-1; no clear D gene. CDR3 length: 11 residues. CDR1 and CDR2 (germline): SNHLY, FYNNEI. V gave up 4 bases and J gave up 6 bases, with 4 bases separating them. The CDR3 reads CASSVTNEQFF. In DNA form, the CDR3 reads TGTGCCAGCAGTGTTACCAATGAGCAGTTCTTC.

The table lists this clone with a few counts. The chain combines TRBV11-1 with TRBJ1-1; 7 bases are a match to TRBD1. CDR3 length equals 14 residues. Germline trimming cut 1 base from V and 8 bases from J; bases unmatched to any gene: 7. CDR1 and CDR2 (germline): SGHAT, FQDESV (reference sequence). CDR3 coding DNA: TGTGCCAGCAGCTTAGAGACAGGGATGAAGGAAGCTTTCTTT. Translating gives CASSLETGMKEAFF.

The CDR3 spells CASSRTWDSSYEQYF. The CDR3 coding sequence is TGTGCCAGCAGCCGAACATGGGACAGCTCCTACGAGCAGTACTTC. The chain joins TRBV13 to TRBJ2-7, with TRBD1 matching over 7 bases. The V segment lost 5 bases and the J segment 0 bases; nucleotides outside the gene matches: 7. The CDR3 spans 15 residues. Germline V gene sequence: CDR1 PRHDT, CDR2 FYEKMQ (reference sequence).

The chain carries TRBV30 and TRBJ2-3; D uncertain. Germline V gene lookup returns CDR1 GTSNPN and CDR2 SVGIG (reference sequence). Trimming took off 0 bases at V and 2 bases at J, with 15 bases between the two ends. The CDR3 has 16 residues. DNA of the CDR3: TGTGCCTGGAGTGTACACAGCACCAAGATCACAGATACGCAGTATTTT. Translating it yields CAWSVHSTKITDTQYF.

This clone was recorded a few times. The genes are TRBV5-1 and TRBJ1-1; D is undetermined. The CDR3 sequence is 16 residues long. Germline values: CDR1 SGHRS, CDR2 YFSETQ. V was cut by 4 bases and J by 0 bases, with 16 bases left in between. This CDR3 reads CASSKGYEGMNTEAFF. CDR3 sequence (DNA): TGCGCCAGCAGCAAAGGGTACGAGGGTATGAACACTGAAGCTTTCTTT.

The chain recombines TRBV10-3 with TRBJ1-1, with D tentatively TRBD1 (5 bases). The V end was cut by 10 bases, the J end by 4 bases, with 16 bases between. CDR1 is ENHRY, CDR2 SYGVKD, per germline. The CDR3 is 13 residues long. The CDR3 DNA reads TGTGCCAGCTCGGGGGTAGAGGGCACTGAAGCTTTCTTT. Residues: CASSGVEGTEAFF.

The V and J genes are TRBV4-2 and TRBJ2-7, with D tentatively TRBD2 (6 bases). The V and J ends lost 1 base and 0 bases respectively, with 13 bases between them. The CDR3 is made up of 16 amino acids. Looked up from germline, CDR1 is LGHNA and CDR2 is YNFKEQ. CDR3 amino acids: CASSQVVAESSYEQYF. In DNA, the CDR3 is TGTGCCAGCAGCCAAGTTGTAGCGGAGAGCTCCTACGAGCAGTACTTC.

The V call is TRBV10-3, the J call TRBJ1-2, with D perhaps matching TRBD1 (5 bases). V shed 2 bases and J shed 6 bases, with 13 bases lying between them. This CDR3 is 14 amino acids long. Looked up from germline, CDR1 is ENHRY and CDR2 is SYGVKD. In nucleotides, the CDR3 is TGTGCCATCAGTGAGCAGGGCAGGGCAGATGGCTACACCTTC. Translation: CAISEQGRADGYTF.

CDR3 nucleotides: TGTGCCAGCAATGACAGGAGGAGTCAGCCCCAGCATTTT. Its translation: CASNDRRSQPQHF. This chain uses TRBV28 with TRBJ1-5, with TRBD1 as a possible D gene (6 bases). Germline-derived CDR1 and CDR2 are MDHEN and SYDVKM. Trimming pared 7 bases from V and 6 bases from J, leaving 13 bases between. This CDR3 is built from 13 residues.

The chain recombines TRBV7-9 with TRBJ2-7; tentatively, D is TRBD2 (5 bases). The CDR3 extends over 19 amino acids. In germline, CDR1 is SEHNR, CDR2 FQNEAQ (reference sequence). The V and J ends lost 7 bases and 0 bases respectively, with 28 bases between them. The CDR3 is CASTTPPGIRSESSYEQYF. The CDR3 nucleotides are TGTGCCAGCACCACACCTCCGGGGATAAGAAGTGAAAGCTCCTACGAGCAGTACTTC.

The chain couples TRBV11-2 to TRBJ2-7; D uncertain. Germline CDR1 and CDR2: SGHAT and FQNNGV. The V gene lost 2 bases and the J gene lost 3 bases, with 2 bases spanning the gap. The CDR3 sequence is 11 residues long. The CDR3 DNA reads TGTGCCAGCAGCTTACACTACGAGCAGTACTTC. Translated, it gives CASSLHYEQYF. The whole variable domain, remainder taken from reference TRBV11-2 and TRBJ2-7, is EAGVAQSPRYKIIEKRQSVAFWCNPISGHATLYWYQQILGQGPKLLIQFQNNGVVDDSQLPKDRFSAERLKGVDSTLKIQPAKLEDSAVYLCASSLHYEQYFGPGTRLTVT.

This clone was observed once. The chain carries TRBV15 and TRBJ2-7, with D unclear. V gave up 5 bases and J gave up 5 bases, with 13 bases separating them. This CDR3 is 13 amino acids long. Germline lookup yields CDR1 LNHNV and CDR2 YYDKDF (reference sequence). The CDR3 is CATSGQLLDEQYF. CDR3 nucleotides: TGTGCCACCAGCGGGCAGCTTTTGGACGAGCAGTACTTC.

The V call is TRBV10-3, the J call TRBJ2-3; tentative D call: TRBD2 (6 bases). The CDR3 is made up of 14 amino acids. With 4 bases removed from V and 2 bases from J, the gap between germline ends came to 10 bases. The germline gives CDR1 ENHRY, CDR2 SYGVKD. The CDR3 protein is CAISAGEVTDTQYF. As DNA, the CDR3 is TGTGCCATCAGTGCTGGGGAGGTCACAGATACGCAGTATTTT.

This chain connects TRBV10-3 to TRBJ2-7, with a possible D match to TRBD1 (5 bases). The ends were cut back, 5 bases at V and 5 bases at J, with 19 bases in the middle. The CDR3 is 15 residues long. Germline V CDR1 and CDR2: ENHRY, SYGVKD. CDR3 bases: TGTGCCATCAGTCCTACGGATAGGGGAACTGACGAGCAGTACTTC. Its translation: CAISPTDRGTDEQYF.

The genes are TRBV19 and TRBJ2-2; D ambiguous. Germline V CDR1 and CDR2: LNHDA, SQIVND (reference sequence). The CDR3 runs 14 residues. Trimming removed 7 bases at V and 1 base at J, with 10 bases between. The chain's CDR3 is CASMEQMNTGELFF. CDR3 sequence (DNA): TGTGCCAGTATGGAACAAATGAACACCGGGGAGCTGTTTTTT. Looking up the rest from reference TRBV19 and TRBJ2-2 gives the full variable domain: DGGITQSPKYLFRKEGQNVTLSCEQNLNHDAMYWYRQDPGQGLRLIYYSQIVNDFQKGDIAEGYSVSREKKESFPLTVTSAQKNPTAFYLCASMEQMNTGELFFGEGSRLTVL.

This chain connects TRBV9 to TRBJ1-5; the D is unclear. Trimming left V 0 bases short and J 2 bases short, with 9 bases between. CDR1 is SGDLS and CDR2 is YYNGEE in the germline V gene. This CDR3 contains 15 residues. CDR3 in DNA: TGTGCCAGCAGCGTAGGAGGAACAGGCAATCAGCCCCAGCATTTT. Its translation is CASSVGGTGNQPQHF.